The 8 T cell receptor beta chains presented below share a single source sample, sequenced in a study of T cell responses to AZD1222 COVID-19 vaccine. The protocol was immunoSEQ multiplex PCR, while the TCRdb copy is restricted to in-frame clones and leaves out a portion. In the table there are roughly 130,000 clones, about 93% of which are singletons. The source material was peripheral blood, sampled on day 0 of AZD1222 vaccination. The receptors were sampled from an adult in good health.

This clone was counted once. The rearrangement joins TRBV15 to TRBJ2-1; D remains ambiguous. The CDR3 extends over 15 amino acids. Trimming stripped 1 base from V and 3 bases from J, with 10 bases between. Germline loops: CDR1 LNHNV, CDR2 YYDKDF (reference sequence). The CDR3 here is CATSRADLLYNEQFF. Here the CDR3 DNA reads TGTGCCACCAGCAGAGCAGACCTACTCTACAATGAGCAGTTCTTC.

This chain uses TRBV2 with TRBJ2-7; 8 positions agree with TRBD2. This CDR3 spans 15 amino acids. From germline, CDR1 is SNHLY and CDR2 FYNNEI. The J segment lost 2 bases and the V segment lost 2 bases, leaving 5 bases of the junction unmatched. CDR3 sequence: CASSETSGRAYEQYF. The CDR3 bases are TGTGCCAGCAGTGAAACTAGCGGTCGGGCCTACGAGCAGTACTTC.

The chain recombines TRBV19 with TRBJ1-1; no clear D gene. From germline, CDR1 is LNHDA and CDR2 SQIVND (reference sequence). This CDR3 spans 15 amino acids. V gave up 7 bases and J gave up 1 base, with 16 bases separating them. The CDR3 sequence is CASTTGLGRNTEAFF. The CDR3, as DNA: TGTGCCAGTACTACCGGATTAGGGAGGAACACTGAAGCTTTCTTT.

V usage is TRBV5-6 and J usage is TRBJ2-3; 7 bases align to TRBD2. Germline trimming cut 7 bases from V and 4 bases from J; bases unmatched to any gene: 12. The CDR3 spans 15 residues. Germline-derived CDR1 and CDR2 are SGHDT and YYEEEE. The CDR3 loop reads CASGTSAGWADTQYF. CDR3 DNA sequence: TGTGCCAGCGGAACTAGCGCGGGATGGGCAGATACGCAGTATTTT.

V and J are TRBV20-1 and TRBJ1-2; D gene uncertain. V was clipped by 3 bases and J by 7 bases, with 6 bases between them. CDR3 length: 10 amino acids. The V gene's germline CDR1 is DFQATT and CDR2 SNEGSKA (reference sequence). The CDR3 loop reads CSASLGGYTF. The CDR3, as DNA: TGCAGTGCTAGTTTGGGTGGCTACACCTTC.

The chain carries TRBV7-2 and TRBJ1-3, with D possibly matching TRBD1 (5 bases). The V end lost 7 bases, the J end lost 10 bases, and 20 bases lay between the germline ends. Germline CDR1 reads SGHTA; CDR2 reads FQGNSA. The CDR3 extends over 14 amino acids. In DNA form, the CDR3 reads TGTGCCAGCACCCTCCCGGGACGGTTAAGGACCATATATTTT. It translates to CASTLPGRLRTIYF.

The chain recombines TRBV30 with TRBJ2-1; D call uncertain. The CDR3 runs 11 residues. V lost 5 bases and J lost 4, with 6 bases in between. Germline V gives CDR1 GTSNPN, CDR2 SVGIG (reference sequence). In DNA, the CDR3 is TGTGCCTGGGGCAATTACAATGAGCAGTTCTTC. It yields the protein CAWGNYNEQFF.

The V and J genes are TRBV12-5 and TRBJ2-7; 12 nucleotides align to TRBD2. The J segment lost 5 bases and the V segment lost 5 bases, leaving 10 bases of the junction unmatched. Per germline, CDR1 LGHNT and CDR2 FRNRAP. The length of the CDR3 is 16 residues. The CDR3 nucleotides are TGTGCTAGTGGTCCCACCCGACTAGCGGGAGAACACGAGCAGTACTTC. Translated: CASGPTRLAGEHEQYF.